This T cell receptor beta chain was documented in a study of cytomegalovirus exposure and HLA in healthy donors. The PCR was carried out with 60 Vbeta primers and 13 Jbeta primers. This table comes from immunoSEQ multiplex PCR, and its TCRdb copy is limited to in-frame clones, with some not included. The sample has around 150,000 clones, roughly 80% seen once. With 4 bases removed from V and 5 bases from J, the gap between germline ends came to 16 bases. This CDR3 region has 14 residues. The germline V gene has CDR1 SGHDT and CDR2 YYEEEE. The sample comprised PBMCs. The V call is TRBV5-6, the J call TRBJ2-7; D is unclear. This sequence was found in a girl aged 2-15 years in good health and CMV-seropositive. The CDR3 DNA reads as TGTGCCAGCAGCCCCGGGTCCCGGTCAGACGAGCAGTACTTC. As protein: CASSPGSRSDEQYF.